The 12 T cell receptor beta chains below all came from one sample that was sequenced in a study of T-cell reconstitution after alpha-beta-depleted transplantation in children (dated by TCRdb to 2016 to 2017). Interpreted using the paper, the treatment or condition label stands for: allogeneic hematopoietic cell transplantation with graft depleted of TCRalphabeta T cells and CD19 B cells. Library preparation employed PCR. The sequencer listed for this sample is Illumina HiSeq 2500. TCR libraries were prepared with molecular barcoding, using unique molecular identifiers to normalize TCRbeta repertoire quantification. TCRdb passed the public sequencing reads through fastp at Q25 and MiXCR, retaining productive beta sequences. Here each entry gathers all rows of one CDR3 protein and keeps the most common genes and DNA. In this sample the table shows about 580,000 distinct CDR3 sequences, 23% of which occur a single time. The top ten constitute 13% to 15% of the sample.

The sample consisted of PBMCs, mostly from graft donor cells, taken 360 days after TCRalphabeta/CD19-depleted stem cell transplant. These receptor sequences come from a boy younger than two who had a stem cell transplant for acute myeloid leukemia, so the T cells may come from the graft donor.

This clonotype was counted at least ten times. V and J are TRBV24-1 and TRBJ2-1; the match to TRBD1 covers 8 bases. Germline V gives CDR1 KGHDR, CDR2 SFDVKD. V lost 10 bases and J lost 6; bases outside the gene matches: 7. The CDR3 spans 13 residues. The CDR3 is CATKDRDFNEQFF. DNA for the CDR3: TGTGCCACTAAGGACAGGGACTTCAATGAGCAGTTCTTC.

V and J are TRBV20-1 and TRBJ2-3; maybe TRBD1 (7 bases). The CDR3 has 13 residues. In germline, CDR1 is DFQATT, CDR2 SNEGSKA (reference sequence). V shed 5 bases and J shed 5 bases, with 14 bases lying between them. CDR3 in DNA: TGCAGTGCTGTGGACAGGCGGGAAGATACGCAGTATTTT. Protein sequence: CSAVDRREDTQYF.

This clonotype has just a few counts. This chain connects TRBV10-3 to TRBJ1-4; the D is unclear. The CDR3 length is 13 residues. The germline V gene encodes CDR1 ENHRY and CDR2 SYGVKD. V lost 6 bases, J lost 8 bases, and 13 bases lay in between. The CDR3 DNA reads as TGTGCCATCAGGGCGGACTTGGGAGAAAAACTGTTTTTT. Translating gives CAIRADLGEKLFF.

The chain links TRBV29-1 to TRBJ2-2; TRBD1 or TRBD2 may be the D gene (5 bases each). The ends were cut back, 7 bases at V and 6 bases at J, with 15 bases in the middle. The length of the CDR3 is 13 residues. Germline loops: CDR1 SQVTM, CDR2 ANQGSEA. CDR3 sequence (DNA): TGCAGCGGACGGGGTGGCAGGGCCGGGGAGCTGTTTTTT. It yields the protein CSGRGGRAGELFF.

This clonotype was picked up many times. V is TRBV29-1 and J is TRBJ2-2; D remains unclear. The V end was cut by 5 bases, the J end by 4 bases, with 11 bases between. Germline V gene data show CDR1 as SQVTM and CDR2 as ANQGSEA. The CDR3 has 13 residues. The chain's CDR3 is CSVCPQSTGELFF. In DNA, the CDR3 is TGCAGCGTTTGCCCTCAATCCACCGGGGAGCTGTTTTTT.

Ten or more counts support this clonotype. The gene calls are TRBV5-1 and TRBJ1-4; D is unresolved. The V end lost 4 bases, the J end lost 6 bases, and 13 bases lay between the germline ends. CDR1 and CDR2 from the germline V gene are SGHRS and YFSETQ. The CDR3 has 14 amino acids. DNA for the CDR3: TGCGCCAGCAGCGCCCAAACGGGTGATGAAAAACTGTTTTTT. Its translation: CASSAQTGDEKLFF.

This clonotype was detected many times. V is TRBV29-1 and J is TRBJ2-2; D is ambiguous. The germline V and J ends were trimmed by 4 bases and 7 bases, with 7 bases remaining between them. The germline V gene encodes CDR1 SQVTM and CDR2 ANQGSEA. The CDR3 is made up of 11 amino acids. CDR3 protein: CSVVVLGELFF. As DNA, the CDR3 is TGCAGCGTTGTCGTTCTCGGGGAGCTGTTTTTT.

The rearrangement uses TRBV28 and TRBJ2-7; D uncertain. The CDR3 totals 14 residues. V gave up 4 bases and J gave up 3 bases, with 13 bases separating them. In germline, CDR1 is MDHEN, CDR2 SYDVKM. The CDR3 reads CASSYRPAIYEQYV. CDR3 nucleotide sequence: TGTGCCAGCAGTTACCGGCCAGCGATCTACGAGCAGTACGTC.

This clonotype was detected ten times or more. This sequence joins TRBV7-6 and TRBJ2-3; TRBD2 matches at 11 bases. Trimming removed 9 bases from V and 1 base from J; junction bases left unmatched: 3. The CDR3 extends over 14 amino acids. Germline V CDR1 and CDR2: SGHVS, FNYEAQ. The CDR3 protein is CASKGLAGTDTQYF. Written as DNA, the CDR3 is TGTGCCAGTAAGGGACTAGCGGGCACAGATACGCAGTATTTT.

A few counts support this clonotype. The gene calls are TRBV15 and TRBJ1-6; 7 bases map to TRBD1. Per germline, CDR1 LNHNV and CDR2 YYDKDF (reference sequence). The trim removed 0 bases at V and 7 bases at J, leaving 9 bases unmatched. The CDR3 consists of 17 residues. The CDR3 DNA sequence: TGTGCCACCAGCAGAGATCTGATACAGGGGAGCAATTCACCCCTCCACTTT. Translating it yields CATSRDLIQGSNSPLHF. The full variable domain, completed using reference TRBV15 and TRBJ1-6, is DAMVIQNPRYQVTQFGKPVTLSCSQTLNHNVMYWYQQKSSQAPKLLFHYYDKDFNNEADTPDNFQSRRPNTSFCFLDIRSPGLGDTAMYLCATSRDLIQGSNSPLHFGNGTRLTVT.

This clonotype was detected many times. The genes are TRBV20-1 and TRBJ2-1; D possibly corresponds to TRBD2 (5 bases). CDR3 length equals 15 residues. V lost 0 bases, J lost 0 bases, and 9 bases lay in between. Germline lookup yields CDR1 DFQATT and CDR2 SNEGSKA (reference sequence). The CDR3 bases are TGCAGTGCTAGAGATGAGGGATTCTCCTACAATGAGCAGTTCTTC. It translates to CSARDEGFSYNEQFF.

This clonotype came up many times. The V call is TRBV6-2 or TRBV6-3, the J call TRBJ2-1; TRBD2 matches 16 bases. Germline CDR1 is MNHEY and CDR2 is SVGEGT. This CDR3 comprises 19 residues. V gave up 1 base and J gave up 5 bases; unmatched junction bases: 8. The CDR3 here is CASSYWGLAGGPFDNEQFF. CDR3 sequence (DNA): TGTGCCAGCAGTTACTGGGGACTAGCGGGGGGGCCTTTTGACAATGAGCAGTTCTTC.